The sample holds many counts of the clone carrying this T cell receptor (beta chain). Its specificity is not known. The data derive from a study of T cells in Graves' hyperthyroidism and ophthalmopathy. Overall study findings and caveats: Blood held most thyroid clonotypes expanded above 0.001 frequency.

Amplification yielded TCR beta CDR3 regions, with RNA transcripts as the source. HTBI primers were used for first-round RT-PCR of the TCR CDR3. TCRdb reanalysed the multiplex PCR reads using MiXCR and keeps one entry per CDR3 protein. The table shows fewer than 750,000 distinct CDR3 sequences, with about 43% occurring only once. The CDR3 runs to 13 residues. V lost 4 bases to trimming and J lost 10 bases, with 17 bases between them. Germline CDR1 is SQVTM and CDR2 is ANQGSEA. Sequencing was carried out using peripheral blood or thyroid tissue (not recorded which). The TCR originated in a woman between 18 and 29 years old with Graves' hyperthyroidism. The gene calls are TRBV29-1 and TRBJ2-1; no firm D call. The CDR3 DNA sequence: TGCAGCGTTGGTCCTCGTGACTGGGTAGAGCAGTTCTTC. The encoded protein is CSVGPRDWVEQFF.